The TCR beta chain described here comes from a study of beta chain features in type 1 diabetes. Points from the study as a whole: Patients with Type 1 diabetes showed moderately but significantly shorter TCRB CDR3s in all four CD4+ subsets.

Expressed TCRB transcripts were sequenced because the isolated RNA had all been reverse transcribed beforehand. Naive, central memory and regulatory T cell samples came to a mean of around 3.5 million reads. Here immunoSEQ multiplex PCR was the method, and the copy in TCRdb shows in-frame clones only, minus some. This repertoire shows 250,000 to 350,000 clones, around 16% found once; its top ten account for around 0.015%. Cells sorted by CD45RO/CCR7/CD25/CD127/CD95/CD27 comprised CD4+ naive, central memory, regulatory and stem cell-like memory cells. Details on this clone: Its antigen is not known.

This receptor was taken from a man in his late teens or twenties with type 1 diabetes. Sequenced sample: naive CD4+ T cells from blood.

The CDR3 here is CASSVQDSYEQYF. In DNA, the CDR3 is TGTGCCAGCAGTGTCCAGGACTCCTACGAGCAGTACTTC. The V call is TRBV2, the J call TRBJ2-7; D remains unclear. The germline V and J ends were trimmed by 4 bases and 0 bases, with 7 bases remaining between them. This CDR3 comprises 13 residues. Germline values: CDR1 SNHLY, CDR2 FYNNEI.